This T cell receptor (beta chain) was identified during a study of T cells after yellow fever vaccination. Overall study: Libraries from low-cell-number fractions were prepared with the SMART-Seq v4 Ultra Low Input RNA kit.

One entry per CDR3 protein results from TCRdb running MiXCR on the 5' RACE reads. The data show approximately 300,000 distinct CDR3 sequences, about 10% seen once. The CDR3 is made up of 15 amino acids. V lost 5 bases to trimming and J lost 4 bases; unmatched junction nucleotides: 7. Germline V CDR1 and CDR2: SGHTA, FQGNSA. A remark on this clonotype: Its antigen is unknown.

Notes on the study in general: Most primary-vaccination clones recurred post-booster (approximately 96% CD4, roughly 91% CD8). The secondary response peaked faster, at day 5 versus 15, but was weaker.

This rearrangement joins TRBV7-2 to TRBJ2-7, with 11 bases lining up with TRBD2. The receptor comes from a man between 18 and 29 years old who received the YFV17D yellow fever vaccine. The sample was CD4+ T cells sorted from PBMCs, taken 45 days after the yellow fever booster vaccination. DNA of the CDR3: TGTGCCAGCAGCCCATTAGCGGGGGGGCCTTACGAGCAGTACTTC. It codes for CASSPLAGGPYEQYF.